This T cell receptor beta chain came from a study of T cells in localized non-small cell lung cancer. Germline V CDR1 and CDR2: SGHRS, YFSETQ. With 6 bases clipped from V and 0 bases from J, the junction kept 7 bases outside the gene matches. This CDR3 is built from 15 residues. Regarding this clone: Its matching antigen is unknown.

Findings of the study overall: A raised T cell density in blood coincided with lengthier overall survival.

Some clones are missing from TCRdb's copy, which holds only in-frame ones; the method was immunoSEQ multiplex PCR. The table has 20,000 to 25,000 clones, 87% seen once. The sequence was obtained from a man aged 40 to 69 with stage II squamous cell lung carcinoma. The material sequenced was PBMCs, taken before any cancer treatment. The chain links TRBV5-1 to TRBJ2-3; 7 positions match TRBD2. The chain's CDR3 is CASISGERSTDTQYF. In DNA, the CDR3 is TGCGCCAGCATAAGCGGGGAGCGCAGCACAGATACGCAGTATTTT.